These 14 T cell receptor beta chains were sequenced from one sample in a study of T cell responses to AZD1222 COVID-19 vaccine (dated by TCRdb to about 2021). In the paper's terms, the time point label means: baseline before first vaccination. The library was made by the immunoSEQ multiplex PCR assay. TCRdb took this table from immuneACCESS and kept in-frame rearrangements with V and J called. Such tables lack part of the clones; where checked against another copy, unresolved V genes explain under half of the gap, and the rest is unexplained. The table for this sample lists roughly 78,000 clones; 65% to 85% of them were counted only once. Around 3% of the sample goes to the ten largest clones. The sequencing here drew on peripheral blood, taken on day 0 of AZD1222 vaccination. All receptors derive from an adult in good health.

This chain uses TRBV9 with TRBJ2-1, with a tentative D call TRBD2 (5 bases). Trimming left V 3 bases short and J 3 bases short, with 16 bases between. CDR3 length: 16 residues. Germline lookup yields CDR1 SGDLS and CDR2 YYNGEE. CDR3 sequence: CASSGAGFRGYNEQFF. The CDR3 bases are TGTGCCAGCAGCGGAGCAGGATTCCGGGGCTACAATGAGCAGTTCTTC.

The chain employs TRBV13 and TRBJ2-5; 7 nucleotides agree with TRBD2. The V segment lost 6 bases and the J segment 2 bases; nucleotides outside the gene matches: 9. In germline, CDR1 is PRHDT, CDR2 FYEKMQ (reference sequence). The CDR3 extends over 15 amino acids. The chain's CDR3 is CASSLSASGQETQYF. The DNA for the CDR3 is TGTGCCAGCAGTCTGTCGGCTAGCGGTCAAGAGACCCAGTACTTC.

This chain joins TRBV5-1 and TRBJ1-5; 9 bases are shared with TRBD1. The V segment lost 4 bases and the J segment 2 bases; nucleotides outside the gene matches: 4. The V gene's germline CDR1 is SGHRS and CDR2 YFSETQ. The CDR3 has 15 amino acids. Written as DNA, the CDR3 is TGCGCCAGCAGCCCGACAGGGGGAGGCAATCAGCCCCAGCATTTT. Translating gives CASSPTGGGNQPQHF.

The chain carries TRBV4-3 and TRBJ1-4; 7 nucleotides align to TRBD1. Looked up from germline, CDR1 is LGHNA and CDR2 is YSLEER. The J segment lost 7 bases and the V segment lost 2 bases, leaving 1 base of the junction unmatched. The CDR3 covers 13 residues. CDR3 sequence: CASSQTGVEKLFF. Written as DNA, the CDR3 is TGCGCCAGCAGCCAAACAGGGGTTGAAAAACTGTTTTTT.

This clone appeared a single time. The chain joins TRBV6-5 to TRBJ2-1; 8 bases agree with TRBD1. This CDR3 has 16 amino acids. Germline V gene data show CDR1 as MNHEY and CDR2 as SVGAGI. J gave up 1 base and V 4 bases, and 6 bases lay outside the gene matches. The chain's CDR3 is CASSSRRTGSYNEQFF. The CDR3 DNA reads TGTGCCAGCAGTTCCAGACGGACAGGGTCCTACAATGAGCAGTTCTTC.

The chain joins TRBV6-5 to TRBJ1-1; weak D call: TRBD1 (5 bases). V shed 3 bases and J shed 0 bases, with 8 bases lying between them. Germline V gives CDR1 MNHEY, CDR2 SVGAGI. The CDR3 spans 14 residues. CDR3 in amino acids: CASSYTGVNTEAFF. The DNA of the CDR3 is TGTGCCAGCAGTTATACAGGAGTGAACACTGAAGCTTTCTTT.

The chain recombines TRBV7-2 with TRBJ1-2; 7 positions match TRBD1. The germline CDR1 and CDR2 sequences are SGHTA and FQGNSA. Losses at the gene ends were 5 bases for V and 8 bases for J; bases not matched to a gene: 11. The CDR3 sequence is 14 residues long. Here the CDR3 reads CASSTREGATGYTF. In DNA form, the CDR3 reads TGTGCCAGCAGCACTAGAGAGGGGGCAACGGGCTACACCTTC.

The gene calls are TRBV7-3 and TRBJ2-3, with 12 bases matching TRBD2. CDR1 and CDR2 from the germline V gene are SGHTA and FQGTGA. Trimming took 5 bases from V and 6 from J; bases not matched to a gene: 9. This CDR3 comprises 16 residues. CDR3 sequence (DNA): TGTGCCAGCAGCGCCTCTAGCGGGGGGGCTTCGGATACGCAGTATTTT. It translates to CASSASSGGASDTQYF.

The chain uses TRBV11-2 and TRBJ2-1, with D possibly called TRBD1 or TRBD2 (6 bases each). Germline V gene data show CDR1 as SGHAT and CDR2 as FQNNGV. The CDR3 totals 15 residues. The V end was cut by 5 bases, the J end by 0 bases, with 11 bases between. This CDR3 reads CASSPGAGSYNEQFF. CDR3 in DNA: TGTGCCAGCAGCCCGGGGGCGGGCTCCTACAATGAGCAGTTCTTC.

The chain combines TRBV21-1 with TRBJ1-4; TRBD1 was called by the table and not checked on the DNA. TRBV21-1 is described as a pseudogene. The CDR3 consists of 16 residues. The CDR3 DNA is TGTGCCAGCAGCCACAGGACAGGGGGAACTAATGAAAAACTGTTTTTT. Protein sequence: CASSHRTGGTNEKLFF.

The chain carries TRBV19 and TRBJ1-5; 9 nucleotides align to TRBD1. V dropped 3 bases and J dropped 5; count of bases not matched to a gene: 11. The CDR3 contains 17 residues. The germline V gene has CDR1 LNHDA and CDR2 SQIVND (reference sequence). The CDR3, as DNA: TGTGCCAGTAGTATTCAGACAGGGGGGACCGAGGATCAGCCCCAGCATTTT. It is translated as CASSIQTGGTEDQPQHF.

The chain uses TRBV15 and TRBJ2-1; D tentatively fits TRBD1 or TRBD2 (5 bases each). The CDR3 spans 13 residues. CDR1 is LNHNV, CDR2 YYDKDF, per germline (reference sequence). V was clipped by 0 bases and J by 15 bases, with 15 bases between them. The CDR3 DNA is TGTGCCACCAGCAGAGATCTCGGGGCGCCGGGGTTCTTC. This codes for CATSRDLGAPGFF.

This clone was recorded a few times. The sample carries other DNA sequences with the same CDR3. CDR3: CASSLDRATGELFF. CDR3 nucleotides: TGTGCCAGCAGCTTAGACAGGGCCACCGGGGAGCTGTTTTTT. The genes are TRBV7-9 and TRBJ2-2; a weak D match, TRBD1 (6 bases). V lost 1 base and J 4 bases, leaving 7 bases between the germline ends. Germline CDR1 SEHNR, CDR2 FQNEAQ (reference sequence). This CDR3 has 14 amino acids.

This clone has a single count. The chain employs TRBV12-5 and TRBJ1-5; TRBD1 matches at 7 bases. Germline assignment: CDR1 LGHNT and CDR2 FRNRAP. There are 14 residues in the CDR3. V trimming: 7 bases; J trimming: 6 bases; junction bases outside the gene matches: 9. This CDR3 reads CASENTGDGQPQHF. The CDR3 nucleotides are TGTGCTAGTGAGAACACAGGGGACGGTCAGCCCCAGCATTTT.